These T cell receptor beta chains were read from a single sample in a study of monozygotic twins with inflammatory bowel disease. TCRdb reprocessed the 5' RACE reads, with one entry per CDR3 protein and no DNA. Its table records about 160,000 distinct CDR3 sequences. The specimen sequenced was blood. The receptors here all came from a human donor with ulcerative colitis or Crohn's disease, or a healthy co-twin of an affected twin (not recorded which). CDR3s include the opening cysteine and the closing phenylalanine or tryptophan.

length,J,V,CDR3
15,TRBJ2-5,TRBV3-1,CASSHEPAHQETQYF
15,TRBJ2-7,TRBV24-1,CATSVGRGPSYEQYF
15,TRBJ1-2,TRBV4-2,CASSQVGTGQWGYTF
13,TRBJ2-3,TRBV20-1,CSALPTGTDTQYF
13,TRBJ2-5,TRBV7-2,CASGLVAFETQYF
12,TRBJ2-7,TRBV20-1,CSAAKSPYEQYF
14,TRBJ1-5,TRBV6-2/TRBV6-3,CASRQGLGNQPQHF
16,TRBJ2-1,TRBV28,CASSLWVSAGLNEQFF
16,TRBJ1-4,TRBV6-1,CASSSIQGARSEKLFF
14,TRBJ2-3,TRBV5-1,CASSLNRAPDTQYF
16,TRBJ2-3,TRBV11-2,CASSFSARAFTDTQYF
15,TRBJ2-7,TRBV4-3,CASSQEMGTGYEQYF
16,TRBJ1-5,TRBV12-3/TRBV12-4,CASSLGGIKSNQPQHF
15,TRBJ2-2,TRBV20-1,CTARVPAGGTGELFF
14,TRBJ1-2,TRBV9,CASSIPGAGEGYTF
14,TRBJ2-5,TRBV7-2,CASSFSFGEETQYF
20,TRBJ2-6,TRBV18,CASSPRDGTGENSGANVLTF